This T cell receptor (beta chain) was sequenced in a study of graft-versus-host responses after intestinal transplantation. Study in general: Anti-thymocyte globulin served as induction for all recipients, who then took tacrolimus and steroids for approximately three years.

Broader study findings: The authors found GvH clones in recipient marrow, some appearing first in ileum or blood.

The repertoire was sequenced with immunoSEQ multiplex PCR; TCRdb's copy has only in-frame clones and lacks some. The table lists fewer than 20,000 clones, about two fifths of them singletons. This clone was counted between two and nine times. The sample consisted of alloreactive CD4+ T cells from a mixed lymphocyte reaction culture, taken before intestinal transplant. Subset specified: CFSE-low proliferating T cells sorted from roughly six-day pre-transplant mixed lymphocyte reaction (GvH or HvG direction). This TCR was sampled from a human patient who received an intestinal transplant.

The chain's CDR3 is CVRSLPRGSRGVNTEAFF. DNA for the CDR3: TGTGTCAGAAGCTTACCTCGGGGTTCCCGTGGGGTTAACACTGAAGCTTTCTTT. The chain links TRBV7-5 to TRBJ1-1. TRBV7-5 is termed a pseudogene. The CDR3 runs 18 residues.